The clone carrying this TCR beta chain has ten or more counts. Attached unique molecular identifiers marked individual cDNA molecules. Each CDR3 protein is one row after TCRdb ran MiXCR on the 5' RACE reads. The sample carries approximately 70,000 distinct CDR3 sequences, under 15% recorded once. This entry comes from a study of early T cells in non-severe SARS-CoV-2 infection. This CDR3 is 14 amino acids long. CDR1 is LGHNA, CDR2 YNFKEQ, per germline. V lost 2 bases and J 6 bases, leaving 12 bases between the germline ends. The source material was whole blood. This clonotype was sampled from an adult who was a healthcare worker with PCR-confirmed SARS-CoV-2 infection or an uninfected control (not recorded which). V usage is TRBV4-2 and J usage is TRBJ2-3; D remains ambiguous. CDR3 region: CASSQIRPADTQYF. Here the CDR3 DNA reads TGTGCCAGCAGCCAAATTCGGCCAGCGGATACGCAGTATTTT.